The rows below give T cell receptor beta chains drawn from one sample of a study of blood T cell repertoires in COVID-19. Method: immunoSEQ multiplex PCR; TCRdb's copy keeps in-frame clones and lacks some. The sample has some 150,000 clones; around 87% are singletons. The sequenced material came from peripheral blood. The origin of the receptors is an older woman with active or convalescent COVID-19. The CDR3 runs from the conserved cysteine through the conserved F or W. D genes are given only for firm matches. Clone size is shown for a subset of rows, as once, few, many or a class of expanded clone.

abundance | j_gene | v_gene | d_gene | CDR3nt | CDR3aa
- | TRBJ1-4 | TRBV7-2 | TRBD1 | TGTGCCAGCAGCAGAGACAGGGGTCATGAAAAACTGTTTTTT | CASSRDRGHEKLFF
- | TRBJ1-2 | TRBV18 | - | TGTGCCAGCTCACCAATGGAGGGTTCCGACTATGGCTACACCTTC | CASSPMEGSDYGYTF
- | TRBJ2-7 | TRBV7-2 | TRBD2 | TGTGCCAGCAGCCTGCAAGCGGGGTTTGGGAACGAGCAGTACTTC | CASSLQAGFGNEQYF
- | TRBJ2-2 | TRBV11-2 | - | TGTGCCAGCAGCTTAGCCTCGGCCGGGGAGCTGTTTTTT | CASSLASAGELFF
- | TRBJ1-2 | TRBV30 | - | TGTGCCTGGAGTTTAAAACAGAGCTATGGCTACACCTTC | CAWSLKQSYGYTF
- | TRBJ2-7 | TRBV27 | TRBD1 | TGTGCCAGCAGTTGGGGACAGGGCTACGAGCAGTACTTC | CASSWGQGYEQYF
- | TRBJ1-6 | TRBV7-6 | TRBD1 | TGTGCCAGCAGCTTAGGGTCGGGACAGGGGTTAAATTCACCCCTCCACTTT | CASSLGSGQGLNSPLHF
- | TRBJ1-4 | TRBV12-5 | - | TGTGCTAGTGGTTTGGTATACGTAGCGTGGGCTAATGAAAAACTGTTTTTT | CASGLVYVAWANEKLFF
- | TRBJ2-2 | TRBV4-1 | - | TGCGCCAGCAGCATCCGGGACACCATCATGGCGGACACCGGGGAGCTGTTTTTT | CASSIRDTIMADTGELFF
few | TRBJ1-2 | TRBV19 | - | TGTGCCAGTACCATGCAGGTCCCCCCGGGGGGCTACACCTTC | CASTMQVPPGGYTF
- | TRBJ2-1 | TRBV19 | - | TGTGCCAGTAGTAATTCCCCAGGGCCCCTGGGGTCCAATGAGCAGTTCTTC | CASSNSPGPLGSNEQFF
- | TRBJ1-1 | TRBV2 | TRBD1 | TGTGCCAGCAGTAGGCCTACAGGGGTCACTGAAGCTTTCTTT | CASSRPTGVTEAFF
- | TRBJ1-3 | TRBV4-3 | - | TGCGCCAGCAGCCAAGGGGCCTCTGGAAACACCATATATTTT | CASSQGASGNTIYF
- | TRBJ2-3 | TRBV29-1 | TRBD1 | TGCAGCGTTGCGGTTAACAGGGGGCGCACAGATACGCAGTATTTT | CSVAVNRGRTDTQYF
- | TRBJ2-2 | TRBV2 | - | TGTGCCAGCAGTGCCACAGTCCTGGGTGGTTACACCGGGGAGCTGTTTTTT | CASSATVLGGYTGELFF
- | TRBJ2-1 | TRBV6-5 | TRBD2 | TGTGCCAGCAGTTACTCATTAGCGGGGGGGATAAATGAGCAGTTCTTC | CASSYSLAGGINEQFF
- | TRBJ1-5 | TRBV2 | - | TGTGCCAGCATGATGCAGGGGACCAATCAGCCCCAGCATTTT | CASMMQGTNQPQHF
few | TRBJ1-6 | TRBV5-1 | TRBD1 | TGCGCCAGCAGCTTGTCCGGGACAGCCACACCCCTCCACTTT | CASSLSGTATPLHF
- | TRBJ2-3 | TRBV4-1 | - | TGCGCCAGCAGCCACTCCCGGGGAGCTAGCACAGATACGCAGTATTTT | CASSHSRGASTDTQYF
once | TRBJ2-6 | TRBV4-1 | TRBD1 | TGCGCCAGCAGCGCTACAGGGGGCTCAGGAGGGGCCAACGTCCTGACTTTC | CASSATGGSGGANVLTF
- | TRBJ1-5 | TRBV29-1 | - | TGCAGCGTTGAAATAGGGGAGGGTGGCAATCAGCCCCAGCATTTT | CSVEIGEGGNQPQHF
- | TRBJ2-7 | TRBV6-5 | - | TGTGCCAGCAGTTCAACAGGATCCTACGAGCAGTACTTC | CASSSTGSYEQYF
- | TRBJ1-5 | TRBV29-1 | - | TGCAGCGTGGGGCCACCTGATAGGAATCAGCCCCAGCATTTT | CSVGPPDRNQPQHF
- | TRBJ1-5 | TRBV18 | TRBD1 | TGTGCCAGCTCGCAGGGACAGGTGCGGGAAAATCAGCCCCAGCATTTT | CASSQGQVRENQPQHF
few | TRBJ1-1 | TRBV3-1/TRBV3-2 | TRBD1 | TGTGCCAGCAGCCCTGGACAGGGACGTTCGAACACTGAAGCTTTCTTT | CASSPGQGRSNTEAFF
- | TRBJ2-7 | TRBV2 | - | TGTGCCAGCAGCGCTGGGGGGGACAGGAGGCCTGAGCAGTACTTC | CASSAGGDRRPEQYF
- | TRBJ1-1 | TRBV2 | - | TGTGCCAGCAGCGCCGGGATAAGTGAAGCTTTCTTT | CASSAGISEAFF
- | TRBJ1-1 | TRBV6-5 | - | TGTGCCAGCAGGAGACAGAACACTGAAGCTTTCTTT | CASRRQNTEAFF
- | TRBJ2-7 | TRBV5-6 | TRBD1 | TGTGCCAGCAGCTTTTTGACAGGGAGCTCCTACGAGCAGTACTTC | CASSFLTGSSYEQYF
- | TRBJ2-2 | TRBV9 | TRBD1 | TGTGCCAGCAGCATGGGACAGCCGGGCACCGGGGAGCTGTTTTTT | CASSMGQPGTGELFF
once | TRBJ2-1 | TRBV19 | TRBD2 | TGTGCCAGTAGTGTTCGACTAGCGGGCTTCTACAATGAGCAGTTCTTC | CASSVRLAGFYNEQFF
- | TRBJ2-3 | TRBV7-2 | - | TGTGCCAGCAGCTTAGTACGGAGCCGCCGCACAGATACGCAGTATTTT | CASSLVRSRRTDTQYF
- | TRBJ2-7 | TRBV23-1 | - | TGCGCCAGCAGTCCGTCCTTCCCTAAAATACTCTCCTACGAGCAGTACTTC | CASSPSFPKILSYEQYF
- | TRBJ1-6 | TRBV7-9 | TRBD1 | TGTGCCAGCAGCCGAGGGGGCGGACTACCGGCACCCCTCCACTTT | CASSRGGGLPAPLHF
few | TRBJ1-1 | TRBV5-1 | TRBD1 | TGCGCCAGCAGCTTATCTGGGACAGGGCTTTCCACTGAAGCTTTCTTT | CASSLSGTGLSTEAFF
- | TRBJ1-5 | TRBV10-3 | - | TGTGCCATCAGTGACGGGGGTCTAGGACAGCCCCAGCATTTT | CAISDGGLGQPQHF
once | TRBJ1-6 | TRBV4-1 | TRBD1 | TGCGCCAGCAGCCAAGGAGGAACAGGGGGCAGGTCACCCCTCCACTTT | CASSQGGTGGRSPLHF
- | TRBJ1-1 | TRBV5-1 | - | TGCGCCAGCAGCCCCCGTCGGAACACTGAAGCTTTCTTT | CASSPRRNTEAFF
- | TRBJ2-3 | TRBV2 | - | TGTGCCAGCACCTTAGAGTTTCGGGCGGGAGATACGCAGTATTTT | CASTLEFRAGDTQYF
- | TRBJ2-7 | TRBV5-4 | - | TGTGCCAGCAGCTTGGAAGGCGGCGGAGCCTACGAGCAGTACTTC | CASSLEGGGAYEQYF
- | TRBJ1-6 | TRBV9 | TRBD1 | TGTGCCAGCAGGTCGTCGGACAGGGGAGATAATTCACCCCTCCACTTT | CASRSSDRGDNSPLHF
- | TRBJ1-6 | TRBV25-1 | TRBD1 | TGTGCCAGCAGACGGACAGGCCTCTATAATTCACCCCTCCACTTT | CASRRTGLYNSPLHF
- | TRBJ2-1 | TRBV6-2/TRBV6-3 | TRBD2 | TGTGCCAGCAGCCTGGAGCGGGGGCCCTTCTACAATGAGCAGTTCTTC | CASSLERGPFYNEQFF
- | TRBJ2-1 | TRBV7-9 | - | TGTGCCAGCAGCCTGGGACTGGATGAGCAGTTCTTC | CASSLGLDEQFF
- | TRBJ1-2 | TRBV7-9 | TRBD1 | TGTGCCAGCAGCGAGGGGGCCCCGGTCGGCTATGGCTACACCTTC | CASSEGAPVGYGYTF
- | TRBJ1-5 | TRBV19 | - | TGTGCCAGTACCCCGGGTGGTGGCGGGGGTCAGCCCCAGCATTTT | CASTPGGGGGQPQHF
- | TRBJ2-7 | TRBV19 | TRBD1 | TGTGCCAGTAGTAGGGACAGGGAATCCTACGAGCAGTACTTC | CASSRDRESYEQYF
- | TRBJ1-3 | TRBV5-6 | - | TGTGCCAGCAGCCGGCCAGGGTTAGGGTCTGGAAACACCATATATTTT | CASSRPGLGSGNTIYF
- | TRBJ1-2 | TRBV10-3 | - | TGTGCCATCAGTGAGTCCTCCGTTACGGGTGATGGCTACACCTTC | CAISESSVTGDGYTF
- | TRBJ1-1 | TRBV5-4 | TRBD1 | TGTGCCAGCAGCCCGACCGGGACAGGGTACGCTGAAGCTTTCTTT | CASSPTGTGYAEAFF